What follows are 10 T cell receptor beta chains derived from one specimen sequenced in a study of shared clonotypes between healthy human individuals. Sequenced by immunoSEQ multiplex PCR; TCRdb stores in-frame clones only, minus some. The table includes fewer than 3 million clones, under 95% detected once. Sequenced sample: naive CD4+ T cells from PBMCs. Noted subset: CD45RA+ positively selected. The receptor set was obtained from a man between 18 and 29 years old in good health. Some clones in this sample may be carry-over from other donors' samples.

About this clone itself: The identical CDR3 is also encoded by other nucleotide sequences in the sample. The genes are TRBV18 and TRBJ2-1, with D tentatively TRBD2 (5 bases). This CDR3 contains 15 residues. From germline, CDR1 is KGHSH and CDR2 LQKENI. Trimming removed 1 base from V and 0 bases from J, with 7 bases in between. DNA for the CDR3: TGTGCCAGCTCACCACTGGCGGGCTCCTACAATGAGCAGTTCTTC. Amino acids: CASSPLAGSYNEQFF.

In regard to this clone: This same CDR3 is encoded by further DNA sequences in the sample. J is TRBJ1-5 and V is TRBV28, with 11 positions matching TRBD1. The germline gives CDR1 MDHEN, CDR2 SYDVKM. V gave up 5 bases and J gave up 4 bases; unmatched junction bases: 4. The CDR3 loop spans 15 amino acids. CDR3 protein: CASSPGTGGNQPQHF. The CDR3, as DNA: TGTGCCAGCAGTCCCGGGACAGGGGGAAATCAGCCCCAGCATTTT.

The J gene is TRBJ1-5, the V gene TRBV18; 11 nucleotides line up with TRBD1. The CDR3 totals 19 residues. The V segment lost 4 bases and the J segment 1 base; nucleotides outside the gene matches: 12. The germline V gene has CDR1 KGHSH and CDR2 LQKENI. The CDR3 bases are TGTGCCAGCTCACTTTCCGGGACAGGGGGATCGGGGAGCAATCAGCCCCAGCATTTT. Protein sequence: CASSLSGTGGSGSNQPQHF.

This clone is a singleton in its sample. The V and J genes are TRBV7-9 and TRBJ1-6; 7 bases line up with TRBD1. The germline gives CDR1 SEHNR, CDR2 FQNEAQ (reference sequence). The J segment lost 5 bases and the V segment lost 1 base, leaving 5 bases of the junction unmatched. CDR3 length equals 16 residues. The CDR3 nucleotides read TGTGCCAGCAGCTTAGGGGTCGGGACAGATAATTCACCCCTCCACTTT. Residues: CASSLGVGTDNSPLHF.

This clone was picked up a small number of times. This rearrangement joins TRBV11-2 to TRBJ2-1; D is undetermined. This CDR3 comprises 11 residues. CDR1 and CDR2 (germline): SGHAT, FQNNGV. V was trimmed by 8 bases and J by 6 bases, leaving 8 bases between them. The DNA of the CDR3 is TGTGCCAGCCGTGAGGTCAATGAGCAGTTCTTC. This encodes CASREVNEQFF.

About this clone itself: This sample includes further DNA sequences coding for the same CDR3. The gene calls are TRBV28 and TRBJ2-2, with a tentative D call TRBD2 (6 bases). The CDR3 has 14 amino acids. Per germline, CDR1 MDHEN and CDR2 SYDVKM. Between the trimmed V and J ends, which lost 3 bases and 3 bases, there was a span of 8 bases. Written as DNA, the CDR3 is TGTGCCAGCAGTTTTGGGACTTACACCGGGGAGCTGTTTTTT. It codes for CASSFGTYTGELFF.

This chain connects TRBV2 to TRBJ2-7; D not resolved. Germline CDR1 reads SNHLY; CDR2 reads FYNNEI. The CDR3 spans 13 residues. V was shortened by 7 bases and J by 2 bases, with 12 bases between the two germline ends. CDR3 bases: TGTGCCAGCAAGGCAGCCCGTACCTACGAGCAGTACTTC. It codes for CASKAARTYEQYF. The full variable domain, its missing parts supplied by reference TRBV2 and TRBJ2-7, is EPEVTQTPSHQVTQMGQEVILRCVPISNHLYFYWYRQILGQKVEFLVSFYNNEISEKSEIFDDQFSVERPDGSNFTLKIRSTKLEDSAMYFCASKAARTYEQYFGPGTRLTVT.

V gene TRBV28 combines with J gene TRBJ2-7; TRBD1 agrees at 8 bases. CDR3 size: 16 residues. V shed 5 bases, J shed 0 bases, and the junction held 9 bases outside the gene matches. Per the germline V gene, CDR1 is MDHEN and CDR2 is SYDVKM. This CDR3 is CASSGAGTGLSYEQYF. The DNA of the CDR3 is TGTGCCAGCAGTGGTGCCGGGACAGGACTCTCCTACGAGCAGTACTTC.

The genes are TRBV5-5 and TRBJ1-3, with D unresolved. The CDR3 runs 17 residues. Germline V lookup: CDR1 SGHKS, CDR2 YYEKEE (reference sequence). V lost 6 bases and J 0 bases, leaving 19 bases between the germline ends. The CDR3 bases are TGTGCCAGCACGCTGGAGTGGTACGAGCTCTCTGGAAACACCATATATTTT. Amino acid sequence: CASTLEWYELSGNTIYF. Looking up the rest from reference TRBV5-5 and TRBJ1-3 gives the full variable domain: DAGVTQSPTHLIKTRGQQVTLRCSPISGHKSVSWYQQVLGQGPQFIFQYYEKEERGRGNFPDRFSARQFPNYSSELNVNALLLGDSALYLCASTLEWYELSGNTIYFGEGSWLTVV.

This chain connects TRBV7-9 to TRBJ1-5, with 7 positions matching TRBD1. V lost 4 bases to trimming and J lost 0 bases; unmatched junction nucleotides: 3. The CDR3 consists of 15 residues. Per germline, CDR1 SEHNR and CDR2 FQNEAQ (reference sequence). The CDR3 nucleotides are TGTGCCAGCAGCTCGGGACAGACTAGCAATCAGCCCCAGCATTTT. It codes for CASSSGQTSNQPQHF.